This T cell receptor beta chain is drawn from a study of blood T cell repertoires in COVID-19. Clones were sequenced by immunoSEQ multiplex PCR, and TCRdb holds only the in-frame ones, with some missing. The sample contains 200,000 to 300,000 clones, about 89% of which appear only once. The CDR3 covers 17 residues. V was pared by 4 bases and J by 2 bases, with 14 bases of the junction left unmatched. In germline, CDR1 is SGHRS, CDR2 YFSETQ. Sequencing input: peripheral blood. The TCR was taken from a woman aged 45-65 years with acute or convalescent COVID-19. The chain combines TRBV5-1 with TRBJ1-2; 7 positions match TRBD1. CDR3 sequence reads: CASSPFGGEGANYGYTF. The CDR3 bases are TGCGCCAGCAGCCCCTTCGGGGGAGAGGGGGCGAACTATGGCTACACCTTC.